A selection of T cell receptor beta chains follows, all from one sample in a study of regulatory T cells in long-lasting Graves disease. TCRdb redid the calling of the multiplex PCR reads with MiXCR, one entry per CDR3 protein. The sample records roughly 450,000 distinct CDR3 sequences, roughly a quarter being singletons. Sequencing used peripheral blood mononuclear cells (PBMCs), obtained when the disease was refractory, from a patient treated with antithyroid drugs. The origin of the receptors is a female donor with Graves disease. Each CDR3 is given with its conserved first and last residue. The order of the fields is J gene, V gene, clone size, D gene, CDR3 protein, CDR3 DNA. The D gene is left open where the match is weak. Only some rows state a clone size, as once, few, many or a class for expanded clones.

>TRBJ1-5|TRBV7-2|.|.
CASSLAGREYQPQHF
TGTGCCAGCAGCTTAGCGGGCAGGGAGTATCAGCCCCAGCATTTT
>TRBJ2-7|TRBV2|many|.
CASNPGEQYF
TGTGCCAGCAATCCGGGCGAGCAGTACTTC
>TRBJ2-5|TRBV3-1|many|.
CASSQDERGLETQYF
TGTGCCAGCAGCCAAGATGAAAGGGGATTAGAGACCCAGTACTTC
>TRBJ1-1|TRBV12-3/TRBV12-4|few|.
CASRFQGTGDEAFF
TGTGCCAGCAGATTTCAGGGTACGGGGGATGAAGCTTTCTTT
>TRBJ1-5|TRBV6-5|.|.
CASSYSWQNQPQHF
TGTGCCAGCAGTTACTCGTGGCAAAATCAGCCCCAGCATTTT
>TRBJ1-5|TRBV24-1|.|.
CATSDCFWLGFSNQPQHF
TGTGCCACCAGTGATTGCTTCTGGCTGGGATTTAGCAATCAGCCCCAGCATTTT
>TRBJ1-2|TRBV12-3/TRBV12-4|few|TRBD1
CASSHRDRANYGYTF
TGTGCCAGCAGTCACCGGGACAGGGCTAACTATGGCTACACCTTC
>TRBJ1-6|TRBV20-1|.|.
CSASREFYNSPLHF
TGCAGTGCTAGTCGAGAGTTCTATAATTCACCCCTCCACTTT
>TRBJ1-2|TRBV12-3/TRBV12-4|many|.
CASRPGSGRYTF
TGTGCCAGCAGGCCGGGGTCTGGTCGCTACACCTTC
>TRBJ2-1|TRBV28|.|.
CATSGGLVDEQFF
TGTGCCACCAGTGGGGGCCTAGTGGATGAGCAGTTCTTC
>TRBJ1-1|TRBV11-2|.|.
CASSLVSGGWDTEAFF
TGTGCCAGCAGCTTAGTATCGGGGGGGTGGGACACTGAAGCTTTCTTT
>TRBJ2-6|TRBV6-1|many|.
CASSPQQVTGANVLTF
TGTGCCAGCAGTCCCCAACAGGTAACTGGGGCCAACGTCCTGACTTTC
>TRBJ2-2|TRBV5-6|few|.
CASSLIGASNTGELFF
TGTGCCAGCAGCTTAATTGGAGCGTCGAACACCGGGGAGCTGTTTTTT
>TRBJ1-1|TRBV6-1|.|.
CASRGTWTHMNTEAFF
TGTGCCAGCCGGGGGACTTGGACCCATATGAACACTGAAGCTTTCTTT
>TRBJ1-2|TRBV6-1|many|TRBD1
CASSPQGPSYGYTF
TGTGCCAGCAGTCCACAGGGGCCCAGCTATGGCTACACCTTC
>TRBJ1-1|TRBV18|few|.
CASSIGATEAFF
TGTGCCAGCTCTATCGGGGCCACTGAAGCTTTCTTT
>TRBJ2-5|TRBV20-1|.|.
CSARDSTSPEETQYF
TGCAGTGCTAGAGATTCCACTAGCCCAGAAGAGACCCAGTACTTC
>TRBJ2-6|TRBV10-2|few|TRBD2
CASSGLSGRVSGANVLTF
TGCGCCAGCAGTGGACTTAGCGGGAGAGTCTCTGGGGCCAACGTCCTGACTTTC
>TRBJ2-7|TRBV20-1|few|TRBD2
CSARDLAVSAYEQYF
TGCAGTGCTAGAGATCTAGCGGTTTCTGCCTACGAGCAGTACTTC
>TRBJ2-2|TRBV20-1|few|TRBD2
CSAEQAGTTGELFF
TGCAGTGCGGAACAAGCGGGAACAACCGGGGAGCTGTTTTTT
>TRBJ2-2|TRBV2|.|.
CASSSLTSTGELFF
TGTGCCAGCAGTTCCTTAACAAGCACCGGGGAGCTGTTTTTT
>TRBJ1-1|TRBV28|few|.
CASSLPRTEAFF
TGTGCCAGCAGTTTGCCCAGGACCGAAGCTTTCTTT
>TRBJ2-5|TRBV19|.|TRBD2
CASTKLAGGPFEETQYF
TGTGCCAGTACCAAACTAGCGGGAGGGCCATTTGAAGAGACCCAGTACTTC
>TRBJ1-2|TRBV5-1|few|.
CASSLAEEGPNYGYTF
TGCGCCAGCAGCTTGGCCGAGGAGGGGCCCAACTATGGCTACACCTTC
>TRBJ2-5|TRBV10-3|many|TRBD1
CAISESAGGVGQETQYF
TGTGCCATCAGTGAGTCGGCAGGGGGTGTAGGCCAAGAGACCCAGTACTTC
>TRBJ1-2|TRBV11-2|many|.
CASSLGSGPYGYTF
TGTGCCAGCAGCTTAGGGTCAGGGCCCTATGGCTACACCTTC
>TRBJ2-7|TRBV11-1|many|.
CASSSTQGTFDEQYF
TGTGCCAGCAGTTCAACACAGGGTACTTTCGACGAGCAGTACTTC
>TRBJ2-5|TRBV2|many|.
CASDKGQETQYF
TGTGCCAGCGACAAGGGACAAGAGACCCAGTACTTC
>TRBJ1-1|TRBV2|many|.
CASSVPDDTEAFF
TGTGCCAGCAGTGTCCCGGATGACACTGAAGCTTTCTTT
>TRBJ2-2|TRBV24-1|many|.
CATSDAGHLGELFF
TGTGCCACCAGTGACGCGGGACATCTCGGGGAGCTGTTTTTT
>TRBJ2-7|TRBV6-1|.|.
CASRPGLPLYEQYF
TGTGCCAGCAGACCGGGACTTCCATTGTACGAGCAGTACTTC
>TRBJ1-4|TRBV24-1|.|TRBD1
CATSDSTGGNEKLFF
TGTGCCACCAGTGATTCGACAGGGGGCAATGAAAAACTGTTTTTT
>TRBJ2-1|TRBV10-3|.|TRBD2
CAISEPTQREGRIDEQFF
TGTGCCATCAGTGAGCCCACACAGCGGGAGGGCCGTATAGATGAGCAGTTCTTC
>TRBJ1-1|TRBV9|few|.
CASSVGGGSEAFF
TGTGCCAGCAGCGTAGGCGGGGGTTCTGAAGCTTTCTTT
>TRBJ1-2|TRBV5-1|few|TRBD1
CASRTTGKVRNYGYTF
TGCGCCAGCAGGACGACAGGGAAGGTGAGGAACTATGGCTACACCTTC
>TRBJ2-2|TRBV6-1|.|.
CASSPPDALDTGELFF
TGTGCCAGCAGCCCGCCCGACGCACTAGACACCGGGGAGCTGTTTTTT
>TRBJ2-3|TRBV6-1|.|TRBD2
CASSSTPPGLAGKSDTQYF
TGTGCCAGCAGCTCTACCCCGCCGGGACTAGCGGGAAAGTCGGATACGCAGTATTTT
>TRBJ2-7|TRBV20-1|many|TRBD2
CSASQLASTYEQYF
TGCAGTGCCTCTCAACTAGCGTCTACCTACGAGCAGTACTTC
>TRBJ1-1|TRBV28|many|.
CASSPGTLYTEAFF
TGTGCCAGCAGCCCCGGGACACTCTACACTGAAGCTTTCTTT